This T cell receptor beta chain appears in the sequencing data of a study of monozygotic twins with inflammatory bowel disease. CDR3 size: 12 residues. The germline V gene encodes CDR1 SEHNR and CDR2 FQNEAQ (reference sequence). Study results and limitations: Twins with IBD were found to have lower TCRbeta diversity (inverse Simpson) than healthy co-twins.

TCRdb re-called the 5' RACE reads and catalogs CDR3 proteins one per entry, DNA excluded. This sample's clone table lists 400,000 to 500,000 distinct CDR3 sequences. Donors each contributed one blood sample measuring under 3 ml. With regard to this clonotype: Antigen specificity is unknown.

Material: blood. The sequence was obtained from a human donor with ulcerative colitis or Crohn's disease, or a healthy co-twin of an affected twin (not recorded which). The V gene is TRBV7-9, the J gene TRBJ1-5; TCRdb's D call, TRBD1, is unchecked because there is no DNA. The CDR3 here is CASSRDSQPQHF.